The source of this T cell receptor (beta chain) is a study of cytomegalovirus exposure and HLA in healthy donors. The J segment lost 8 bases and the V segment lost 0 bases, leaving 7 bases of the junction unmatched. The CDR3 has 16 amino acids. Germline V gene sequence: CDR1 LGHNA, CDR2 YSLEER. A multiplex PCR was run with 60 Vbeta primers and 13 Jbeta primers. Here immunoSEQ multiplex PCR was the method, and the copy in TCRdb shows in-frame clones only, minus some. The table has about 140,000 clones, roughly 83% seen once; the top ten hold 3% to 4%. As concerns this clone: The target antigen is unknown.

Broader study findings: When analyzed later, the rates of TCR association showed variation by HLA locus, with DRB1 the most and HLA-C the fewest.

The sequence derives from a female donor in good health and CMV-seronegative. This sequence joins TRBV4-3 and TRBJ2-1; 10 nucleotides align to TRBD2. Sequences were obtained from PBMCs. CDR3 sequence (DNA): TGCGCCAGCAGCCAAGAAACAGCGGGAGGGCCCGATGAGCAGTTCTTC. Translating it yields CASSQETAGGPDEQFF.